Below are 13 T cell receptor beta chains sequenced from a single sample in a study of early stage breast cancer tumors. Only in-frame clones appear in the TCRdb table, and some are missing; sequencing was by immunoSEQ multiplex PCR. The repertoire holds tens of thousands of clones, with roughly 73% as singletons. The sample taken for sequencing was blood. The origin of the receptors is a person in their 40s with breast cancer.

This clone has only a few counts. The V and J genes are TRBV14 and TRBJ2-6; TRBD1 matches at 8 bases. Losses at the gene ends were 5 bases for V and 3 bases for J; bases not matched to a gene: 3. The CDR3 has 15 amino acids. CDR1 is SGHDN and CDR2 is FVKESK in the germline V gene. The CDR3 region has the DNA TGTGCCAGCAGCTACGGACAGGGTGGGGCCAACGTCCTGACTTTC. As protein: CASSYGQGGANVLTF.

This clone appeared once. V usage is TRBV6-1 and J usage is TRBJ1-2; D ambiguous. Deletions cut 1 base from V and 3 bases from J, with 18 bases between. CDR1 and CDR2 (germline): MNHNS, SASEGT. This CDR3 comprises 17 residues. CDR3 nucleotide sequence: TGTGCCAGCAGTGAAGGTTGGGCCTTCCCGGGAGACTATGGCTACACCTTC. It specifies CASSEGWAFPGDYGYTF.

The V and J genes are TRBV7-2 and TRBJ2-1, with TRBD2 matching over 13 bases. V shed 5 bases and J 14 bases; nucleotides not matched to a gene: 9. The CDR3 runs 14 residues. Germline CDR1 SGHTA, CDR2 FQGNSA. The CDR3 is CASSPGLAGELKFF. Written as DNA, the CDR3 is TGTGCCAGCAGCCCCGGACTAGCGGGAGAGTTGAAGTTCTTC.

The J gene is TRBJ2-7, the V gene TRBV28; the D is unclear. The CDR3 extends over 13 amino acids. The germline V gene encodes CDR1 MDHEN and CDR2 SYDVKM. The germline V and J ends were trimmed by 3 bases and 2 bases, with 8 bases remaining between them. The CDR3 bases are TGTGCCAGCAGTTTGCGCAGAACCTACGAGCAGTACTTC. Protein product: CASSLRRTYEQYF.

The V gene is TRBV27, the J gene TRBJ2-1; D gene uncertain. CDR3 size: 13 residues. Trimming cost V 5 bases and J 5 bases, with 10 bases left between them. The germline CDR1 and CDR2 sequences are MNHEY and SMNVEV (reference sequence). CDR3 DNA: TGTGCCAGCAGTACGGTAAGGGACAATGAGCAGTTCTTC. It encodes CASSTVRDNEQFF.

The rearrangement uses TRBV27 and TRBJ2-1; D is ambiguous. CDR1 and CDR2 (germline): MNHEY, SMNVEV (reference sequence). This CDR3 has 13 residues. Trimming shortened V by 3 bases and J by 5 bases, and 8 bases separated the two germline ends. The DNA for the CDR3 is TGTGCCAGCAGTTTGAGGTGGGACAATGAGCAGTTCTTC. Translation gives CASSLRWDNEQFF.

The rearrangement uses TRBV19 and TRBJ2-2; 13 bases line up with TRBD2. Germline V gene sequence: CDR1 LNHDA, CDR2 SQIVND (reference sequence). V was pared by 5 bases and J by 5 bases, with 5 bases of the junction left unmatched. There are 16 residues in the CDR3. The CDR3 region has the DNA TGTGCCAGTAGTGGAGGACTAGCGGGGGCTACCGGGGAGCTGTTTTTT. Its translation: CASSGGLAGATGELFF.

The rearrangement joins TRBV4-2 to TRBJ2-1; D call uncertain. The CDR3 contains 17 residues. The germline V and J ends were trimmed by 1 base and 6 bases, with 19 bases remaining between them. Germline CDR1 reads LGHNA; CDR2 reads YNFKEQ. The CDR3 loop reads CASSQGARQNVGNEQFF. DNA for the CDR3: TGTGCCAGCAGCCAAGGGGCTAGACAAAACGTGGGCAATGAGCAGTTCTTC.

This chain links TRBV5-5 with TRBJ2-7; 8 nucleotides line up with TRBD2. CDR3 length: 16 residues. Trimming at V came to 0 bases and at J to 5 bases, leaving 10 bases not matched to a gene. Germline values: CDR1 SGHKS, CDR2 YYEKEE (reference sequence). CDR3 DNA: TGTGCCAGCAGCTTGGCCCTTCTAGCGGGCGCTGACGAGCAGTACTTC. It translates to CASSLALLAGADEQYF.

This rearrangement joins TRBV19 to TRBJ1-5; 9 nucleotides line up with TRBD1. Germline assignment: CDR1 LNHDA and CDR2 SQIVND (reference sequence). This CDR3 has 14 amino acids. For the CDR3, the DNA is TGTGCAAGCCGTCAAGGGGGACAGGGACAGCCCCAGCATTTT. This gives the protein CASRQGGQGQPQHF.

This CDR3 reads CASSLLKFPSYEQYF. The DNA for the CDR3 is TGTGCCAGCAGCTTACTCAAATTCCCCTCCTACGAGCAGTACTTC. This chain uses TRBV11-3 with TRBJ2-7; no firm D call. The length of the CDR3 is 15 residues. Deletions cut 2 bases from V and 0 bases from J, with 11 bases between. The germline gives CDR1 SGHNT, CDR2 YENEEA.

V and J are TRBV7-9 and TRBJ2-3, with 10 bases aligning to TRBD2. V gave up 1 base and J gave up 0 bases; unmatched junction bases: 4. The CDR3 has 17 amino acids. Germline V gene lookup returns CDR1 SEHNR and CDR2 FQNEAQ (reference sequence). Here the CDR3 reads CASSLGLAGESTDTQYF. CDR3 in DNA: TGTGCCAGCAGCTTAGGCCTAGCGGGAGAGAGCACAGATACGCAGTATTTT. Filled out from reference TRBV7-9 and TRBJ2-3, the complete variable domain reads DTGVSQNPRHKITKRGQNVTFRCDPISEHNRLYWYRQTLGQGPEFLTYFQNEAQLEKSRLLSDRFSAERPKGSFSTLEIQRTEQGDSAMYLCASSLGLAGESTDTQYFGPGTRLTVL.

The V gene is TRBV6-4, the J gene TRBJ2-1, with 9 bases matching TRBD2. The CDR3 sequence is 15 residues long. Germline lookup yields CDR1 MRHNA and CDR2 SNTAGT. The V and J ends lost 0 bases and 3 bases, in that order; junction bases with no gene match: 0. The CDR3 loop is CASSDSTSGYNEQFF. The CDR3 region has the DNA TGTGCCAGCAGTGACTCGACTAGCGGCTACAATGAGCAGTTCTTC.